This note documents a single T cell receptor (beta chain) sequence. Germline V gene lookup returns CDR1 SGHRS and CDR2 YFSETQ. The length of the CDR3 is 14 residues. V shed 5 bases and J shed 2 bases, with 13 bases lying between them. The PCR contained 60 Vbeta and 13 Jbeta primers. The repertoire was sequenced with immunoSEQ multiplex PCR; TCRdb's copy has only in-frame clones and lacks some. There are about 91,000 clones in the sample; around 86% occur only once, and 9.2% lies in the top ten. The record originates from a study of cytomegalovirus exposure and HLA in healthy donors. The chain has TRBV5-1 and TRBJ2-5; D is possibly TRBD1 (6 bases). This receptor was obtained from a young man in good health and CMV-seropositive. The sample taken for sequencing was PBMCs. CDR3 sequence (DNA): TGCGCCAGCAGTAGGGCGGACAGACAAGAGACCCAGTACTTC. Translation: CASSRADRQETQYF.